This is a list of T cell receptor beta chains from one sample in a study of identical twins. TCRdb used MiXCR to reprocess the 5' RACE reads, holding one entry per CDR3 protein. Here the sample spans roughly 350,000 distinct CDR3 sequences, around 9.7% being singletons. What was sequenced was naive T cells sorted from blood. The receptors originated from a woman between 50 and 59 years old in good health. CDR3s include the opening cysteine and the closing phenylalanine or tryptophan. A D gene is named only where the DNA matches it firmly. The size of a clone is reported for some rows only, either as once, few or many, or as a class for expanded clones.

v_call	clone_size	d_call	j_call	cdr3_aa	cdr3_nt
TRBV27	-	TRBD2	TRBJ2-1	CASSDDQPGLAGFYNEQFF	TGTGCCAGCAGCGATGATCAACCGGGACTAGCGGGTTTCTACAATGAGCAGTTCTTC
TRBV20-1	-	TRBD2	TRBJ2-1	CSARGRTSGRIYEQFF	TGCAGTGCTAGAGGGCGGACTAGCGGGAGGATCTATGAGCAGTTCTTC
TRBV5-6	few	TRBD2	TRBJ2-1	CASSLVAGEGEQFF	TGTGCCAGCAGCTTAGTAGCGGGAGAGGGTGAGCAGTTCTTC
TRBV27	-	TRBD2	TRBJ2-2	CASRDRETSGSFPGELFF	TGTGCCAGCCGGGACAGGGAAACTAGCGGGAGCTTCCCCGGGGAGCTGTTTTTT
TRBV30	few	-	TRBJ1-6	CAWSPLRSDSPLHF	TGTGCCTGGAGTCCCCTAAGGAGTGATTCACCCCTCCACTTT
TRBV7-8	few	-	TRBJ1-4	CASSDLRGPNEKLFF	TGTGCCAGCAGCGACCTCCGGGGCCCAAATGAAAAACTGTTTTTT
TRBV20-1	-	-	TRBJ2-1	CSARDDGVTVNEQFF	TGCAGTGCTAGAGATGACGGGGTGACGGTCAATGAGCAGTTCTTC
TRBV14	few	-	TRBJ2-1	CASSQLRDYYNEQFF	TGTGCCAGCAGCCAACTCAGGGATTATTACAATGAGCAGTTCTTC
TRBV19	few	-	TRBJ2-1	CASSIAGLSFNNEQFF	TGTGCCAGTAGTATAGCGGGTCTTTCCTTTAACAATGAGCAGTTCTTC
TRBV4-1	-	-	TRBJ2-7	CASSQIILAPYEQYF	TGCGCCAGCAGCCAAATCATCCTAGCCCCATACGAGCAGTACTTC
TRBV6-5	-	TRBD2	TRBJ2-5	CASSSGLAGGKETQYF	TGTGCCAGCAGCTCTGGACTAGCGGGAGGGAAAGAGACCCAGTACTTC
TRBV3-1	few	TRBD2	TRBJ2-1	CASSLAGDTNNEQFF	TGTGCCAGCAGCCTAGCGGGAGATACCAACAATGAGCAGTTCTTC
TRBV29-1	many	TRBD1	TRBJ1-2	CSVDGTGGGYTF	TGCAGCGTTGACGGGACAGGCGGTGGCTACACCTTC
TRBV20-1	-	TRBD1	TRBJ2-5	CSASMAGTGFLETQYF	TGCAGTGCCTCAATGGCCGGGACAGGGTTCTTAGAGACCCAGTACTTC
TRBV18	-	-	TRBJ2-7	CASSTTAIRDGGEQYF	TGTGCCAGCTCTACCACAGCTATCCGGGATGGGGGTGAGCAGTACTTC
TRBV4-1	-	-	TRBJ2-5	CASSQEGQGGTQYF	TGCGCCAGCAGCCAAGAGGGTCAAGGCGGGACCCAGTACTTC
TRBV24-1	few	-	TRBJ1-5	CASRWGSYSNQPQHF	TGTGCCTCCCGCTGGGGATCTTATAGCAATCAGCCCCAGCATTTT
TRBV19	-	-	TRBJ1-5	CASSIPPFQPQHF	TGTGCCAGTAGTATCCCACCCTTTCAGCCCCAGCATTTT
TRBV20-1	few	-	TRBJ2-1	CSARDRVAGYNEQFF	TGCAGTGCTAGAGATAGGGTAGCAGGGTACAATGAGCAGTTCTTC
TRBV10-2	few	-	TRBJ2-1	CATGVSSYNEQFF	TGCGCCACCGGGGTTTCCTCCTACAATGAGCAGTTCTTC
TRBV10-3	few	-	TRBJ2-1	CAIRPPGLYNEQFF	TGTGCCATCAGACCACCGGGACTTTACAATGAGCAGTTCTTC
TRBV7-8	-	-	TRBJ2-1	CASSSDSSDNEQFF	TGTGCCAGCAGCTCTGATTCTAGCGACAATGAGCAGTTCTTC
TRBV5-1	many	TRBD2	TRBJ2-7	CASSWTSGSSYEQYF	TGCGCCAGCAGCTGGACTAGCGGGAGCTCCTACGAGCAGTACTTC
TRBV15	many	-	TRBJ2-1	CATSRAPDYPTF	TGTGCCACCAGCAGGGCACCGGACTATCCCACCTTC
TRBV4-1	few	TRBD2	TRBJ2-1	CASSQGTGTSGSMRYNEQFF	TGCGCCAGCAGCCAAGGAACCGGGACTAGCGGGAGCATGAGGTACAATGAGCAGTTCTTC
TRBV12-3/TRBV12-4	many	-	TRBJ2-5	CASSASLGRPYF	TGTGCCAGCAGTGCCTCTCTGGGGCGTCCGTACTTC
TRBV5-1	many	TRBD2	TRBJ2-2	CASSSGLAGDTGELFF	TGCGCCAGCAGTTCCGGACTAGCGGGAGACACCGGGGAGCTGTTTTTT
TRBV20-1	few	-	TRBJ2-1	CSARDSGSPYNEQFF	TGCAGTGCTAGAGATTCAGGGAGCCCCTACAATGAGCAGTTCTTC
TRBV12-3/TRBV12-4	many	-	TRBJ1-4	CASSPSGNNEKLFF	TGTGCCAGCAGTCCCTCAGGAAATAATGAAAAACTGTTTTTT
TRBV12-3/TRBV12-4	few	-	TRBJ2-2	CASSFSGSGTGELFF	TGTGCCAGCAGTTTTTCAGGGTCTGGTACCGGGGAGCTGTTTTTT
TRBV5-1	-	TRBD2	TRBJ2-7	CASSLERGPAYEQYF	TGCGCCAGCAGCTTAGAGCGGGGCCCAGCCTACGAGCAGTACTTC
TRBV7-8	many	TRBD2	TRBJ2-3	CASSLDALREGLDTQYF	TGTGCCAGCAGCTTAGACGCCTTGCGGGAGGGCCTAGATACGCAGTATTTT
TRBV12-3/TRBV12-4	many	-	TRBJ1-5	CASSFMAGRSNQPQHF	TGTGCCAGCAGTTTTATGGCAGGACGTAGCAATCAGCCCCAGCATTTT
TRBV12-5	many	-	TRBJ2-7	CASGFITLTRRSYEQYF	TGTGCTAGTGGTTTCATCACCTTGACTAGACGATCCTACGAGCAGTACTTC
TRBV7-2	many	-	TRBJ2-1	CASSHPVWPGYGEQFF	TGTGCCAGCAGCCACCCCGTGTGGCCCGGGTATGGTGAGCAGTTCTTC
TRBV12-3/TRBV12-4	-	-	TRBJ2-5	CASSLSQGGRRETQYF	TGTGCCAGCAGTTTAAGCCAAGGGGGTCGGCGGGAGACCCAGTACTTC
TRBV15	-	TRBD1	TRBJ2-1	CATIVDRGFGEQFF	TGTGCCACCATCGTCGACAGGGGTTTCGGTGAGCAGTTCTTC
TRBV11-2	-	-	TRBJ2-5	CASRQMDITETQYF	TGTGCCAGCAGACAGATGGACATCACAGAGACCCAGTACTTC
TRBV5-1	few	TRBD1	TRBJ1-1	CASSGTGGAWTEAFF	TGCGCCAGCAGCGGGACAGGGGGCGCTTGGACTGAAGCTTTCTTT
TRBV29-1	many	-	TRBJ2-3	CSVAYSDTQYF	TGCAGCGTCGCCTATAGTGATACGCAGTATTTT
TRBV14	many	-	TRBJ2-7	CASSRRGQPHYEQYF	TGTGCCAGCAGCCGTAGGGGACAACCCCACTACGAGCAGTACTTC
TRBV12-3/TRBV12-4	many	TRBD1	TRBJ1-2	CASSPRQGNYGYTF	TGTGCCAGCAGTCCCAGACAGGGGAACTATGGCTACACCTTC
TRBV7-9	-	-	TRBJ2-3	CASSWEPPLTRGNQDTQYF	TGTGCCAGCAGCTGGGAACCCCCTCTAACCAGGGGAAATCAGGATACGCAGTATTTT
TRBV20-1	-	-	TRBJ2-5	CSARSPAPDQETQYF	TGCAGTGCTAGAAGTCCGGCCCCGGACCAAGAGACCCAGTACTTC
TRBV29-1	few	-	TRBJ1-5	CSVLSIGNQPQHF	TGCAGCGTCTTATCAATCGGCAATCAGCCCCAGCATTTT
TRBV12-3/TRBV12-4	many	-	TRBJ1-5	CASSLAAGENQPQHF	TGTGCCAGCAGTTTAGCTGCAGGCGAAAATCAGCCCCAGCATTTT
TRBV24-1	many	-	TRBJ2-1	CATSDLGGIEQFF	TGTGCCACCAGTGATTTGGGCGGTATTGAGCAGTTCTTC
TRBV11-2	-	-	TRBJ2-7	CASSLEGSPYEQYF	TGTGCCAGCAGCTTAGAGGGCTCACCATACGAGCAGTACTTC
TRBV6-2/TRBV6-3	-	-	TRBJ2-1	CASSYGSGGQFF	TGTGCCAGCAGTTATGGGTCCGGAGGGCAGTTCTTC